The source of this T cell receptor (beta chain) is a study of blood T cell repertoires in COVID-19. Study-wide context: Donors in the United States, Italy and Spain gave samples during acute or convalescent COVID-19.

Germline CDR1 is SGHRS and CDR2 is YFSETQ. The V end lost 8 bases, the J end lost 0 bases, and 11 bases lay between the germline ends. The CDR3 extends over 13 amino acids. TCRdb's copy holds only in-frame clones and misses some; the assay was immunoSEQ multiplex PCR. The data show about 250,000 clones, with 88% seen just once and 1.2% to 1.5% held by the top ten. This TCR came from a man of 80 years or more with acute or convalescent COVID-19. The sequencing sample was made of peripheral blood. The chain carries TRBV5-1 and TRBJ1-1; no firm D call. The CDR3 protein is CASRSLMNTEAFF. The CDR3 coding sequence is TGCGCCAGTCGTAGTCTTATGAACACTGAAGCTTTCTTT.